A selection of T cell receptor beta chains follows, all from one sample in a study of shared clonotypes between healthy human individuals. Only in-frame clones appear in the TCRdb table, and some are missing; sequencing was by immunoSEQ multiplex PCR. Seen here are around 240,000 clones, just over 65% observed once, and the top ten hold around 10%. The specimen sequenced was memory CD4+ T cells sorted from blood. These receptors came from a man aged 30-40 years in good health. The CDR3 runs from the conserved cysteine through the conserved F or W. The D gene is left open where the match is weak. Not every row has a clone size; where given, it reads once, few, many or a size class.

V gene	D gene	J gene	clone size	CDR3 DNA	CDR3 protein
TRBV28	NA	TRBJ2-5	NA	TGTGCCAGCAGTTTGGGCTGGATCCAAGAGACCCAGTACTTC	CASSLGWIQETQYF
TRBV10-3	TRBD1	TRBJ2-3	NA	TGTGCCATCAGCTCGGACAGGTTCACAGATACGCAGTATTTT	CAISSDRFTDTQYF
TRBV6-1	NA	TRBJ2-5	NA	TGTGCCAGCATCTCGGGCCTGGGACGAGAGACCCAGTACTTC	CASISGLGRETQYF
TRBV11-3	NA	TRBJ2-5	few	TGTGCCAGCAGCTTACGTTGGGCAGGGCGAATGGGAGTGGAGACCCAGTACTTC	CASSLRWAGRMGVETQYF
TRBV4-3	NA	TRBJ1-4	NA	TGCGCCAGCAGCCAAGCCCCGGTTTCGCTGGGTGAAAAACTGTTTTTT	CASSQAPVSLGEKLFF
TRBV4-1	NA	TRBJ2-1	few	TGCGCCAGCAGCCAAGATGAACTAAACAATGAGCAGTTCTTC	CASSQDELNNEQFF
TRBV20-1	NA	TRBJ2-2	few	TGCAGTGGTGCGATCGGCGGGGAGCTGTTTTTT	CSGAIGGELFF
TRBV15	NA	TRBJ2-1	NA	TGTGCCACCAGCAGAGATCGGGGAGCCAATTACAATGAGCAGTTCTTC	CATSRDRGANYNEQFF
TRBV10-1	TRBD1	TRBJ2-5	NA	TGCGCCAGCGGGGACAGGGGAGAGACCCAGTACTTC	CASGDRGETQYF
TRBV7-2	TRBD2	TRBJ2-7	NA	TGTGCCAGCAGCTCCCCGGGACTAGTCTACGAGCAGTACTTC	CASSSPGLVYEQYF
TRBV10-3	NA	TRBJ2-3	NA	TGTGCCATCAGTCGACAGAGCTTCACAGATACGCAGTATTTT	CAISRQSFTDTQYF
TRBV5-4	NA	TRBJ1-4	few	TGTGCCAGCAGCGCAGACCCTGGCTTCAGAGGGGCTAATGAAAAACTGTTTTTT	CASSADPGFRGANEKLFF
TRBV19	TRBD1	TRBJ2-1	NA	TGTGCCAGTAGTGCGGACAGGGGCCACAATGAGCAGTTCTTC	CASSADRGHNEQFF
TRBV18	NA	TRBJ2-2	few	TGTGCCAGCTCACCCGCGGTGGCGAACACCGGGGAGCTGTTTTTT	CASSPAVANTGELFF
TRBV6-1	NA	TRBJ2-5	many	TGTGCCAGCAGTGATAGGGCCTATGTAGTGGCCCAGTACTTC	CASSDRAYVVAQYF
TRBV5-6	NA	TRBJ2-7	NA	TGTGCCAGCAGCTTGGGACGGCCCTACGAGCAGTACTTC	CASSLGRPYEQYF
TRBV30	NA	TRBJ1-5	NA	TGTGCCTGGAGTGCCTCCAGGTTCTATCAGCCCCAGCATTTT	CAWSASRFYQPQHF
TRBV27	NA	TRBJ1-5	NA	TGTGCCAGCAGTTTCGACAATCAGCCCCAGCATTTT	CASSFDNQPQHF
TRBV11-2	NA	TRBJ1-5	NA	TGTGCCAGCAGCTTAGCGGGCCATCAGCCCCAGCATTTT	CASSLAGHQPQHF
TRBV10-3	NA	TRBJ1-1	NA	TGTGCCATCAGGGACCTCACGAACACTGAAGCTTTCTTT	CAIRDLTNTEAFF